Listed here are 30 T cell receptor beta chains from one sample, sequenced in a study of blood T cells in healthy people across ages (dated by TCRdb to between 2015 and 2016). Libraries were made using 5' RACE. Sequencing instrument: Illumina HiSeq 2500. The second PCR ran for about 7 to 11 cycles and used a J-beta primer mix along with a sample-barcoded 5' primer. TCRdb redid the processing of the public reads, applying fastp at Q25 and MiXCR, and retained in-frame beta chains. Each entry merges the rows of one CDR3 protein and shows their most common DNA and genes. Across this sample there are approximately 1,100,000 distinct CDR3 sequences, with more than 40% seen only once. The top ten constitute 18% of the sample. The sample taken for sequencing was blood. These receptors were collected from a woman in her sixties in good health.

This chain connects TRBV6-5 to TRBJ2-1; 9 positions agree with TRBD2. The CDR3 is 16 amino acids. The germline V gene encodes CDR1 MNHEY and CDR2 SVGAGI. V was pared by 7 bases and J by 5 bases, with 12 bases of the junction left unmatched. DNA for the CDR3: TGTGCCAGCACCCGAGGTAGGACTAGCGAAAACAATGAGCAGTTCTTC. It translates to CASTRGRTSENNEQFF.

The rearrangement joins TRBV2 to TRBJ2-2; 8 bases are shared with TRBD2. Germline CDR1 and CDR2: SNHLY and FYNNEI. This CDR3 is built from 15 residues. V lost 2 bases and J lost 6; bases outside the gene matches: 5. DNA for the CDR3: TGTGCCAGCAGTGAATGGCGGGAGGTGTCCGGGGAGCTGTTTTTT. Residues: CASSEWREVSGELFF. Full variable domain (remainder filled in from reference TRBV2 and TRBJ2-2): EPEVTQTPSHQVTQMGQEVILRCVPISNHLYFYWYRQILGQKVEFLVSFYNNEISEKSEIFDDQFSVERPDGSNFTLKIRSTKLEDSAMYFCASSEWREVSGELFFGEGSRLTVL.

This clonotype was detected a few times. The chain carries TRBV5-1 and TRBJ2-5; maybe TRBD2 (6 bases). This CDR3 has 16 amino acids. CDR1 SGHRS and CDR2 YFSETQ come from the germline V gene. V lost 4 bases and J 11 bases, leaving 27 bases between the germline ends. CDR3 coding DNA: TGCGCCAGCAGCCAGGAGACGGCACTAAAAGGTGCGGGGCAGTACTTC. Its translation: CASSQETALKGAGQYF.

This clonotype was picked up one time. The chain combines TRBV28 with TRBJ2-3; D gene unclear. V dropped 10 bases and J dropped 2 bases, with 10 bases sitting between them. This CDR3 has 12 amino acids. Germline values: CDR1 MDHEN, CDR2 SYDVKM. The CDR3 spells CATRINTDTQYF. CDR3 in DNA: TGTGCCACTCGGATTAACACAGATACGCAGTATTTT.

This clonotype was seen repeatedly, ten times or more. The chain recombines TRBV11-2 with TRBJ2-5, with 7 bases fitting TRBD1. V lost 5 bases, J lost 3 bases, and 15 bases stayed unmatched. The germline gives CDR1 SGHAT, CDR2 FQNNGV. The CDR3 has 17 amino acids. The CDR3 spells CASSPREGARDKETQYF. The CDR3 DNA sequence: TGTGCCAGCAGCCCAAGAGAGGGGGCAAGGGACAAAGAGACCCAGTACTTC.

The rearrangement links TRBV4-2 to TRBJ2-2, with a possible D match to TRBD2 (7 bases). There are 16 residues in the CDR3. Germline-derived CDR1 and CDR2 are LGHNA and YNFKEQ. V lost 0 bases and J 4 bases, leaving 12 bases between the germline ends. CDR3 amino acids: CASSQERGARTGELFF. CDR3 coding DNA: TGTGCCAGCAGCCAAGAACGGGGGGCTCGCACCGGGGAGCTGTTTTTT.

This clonotype was seen a few times. J is TRBJ1-6 and V is TRBV6-5; no clear D gene. The CDR3 totals 15 residues. CDR1 and CDR2 from the germline V gene are MNHEY and SVGAGI. With 7 bases removed from V and 5 bases from J, the gap between germline ends came to 15 bases. The DNA of the CDR3 is TGTGCCAGCACCCCCTGGAACAGAAATAATTCACCCCTCCACTTT. The encoded protein is CASTPWNRNNSPLHF.

The chain links TRBV7-8 to TRBJ2-5; 10 nucleotides line up with TRBD1. Gene TRBJ2-7 matches the end of the DNA better, so the J call may be wrong. From germline, CDR1 is SGHVS and CDR2 FQNEAQ. The CDR3 totals 14 residues. CDR3 residues: CASSLGGQGTEQYF. CDR3 sequence (DNA): TGTGCCAGCAGCTTAGGGGGACAGGGGACCGAGCAGTACTTC.

This clonotype showed up just a few times. The V gene is TRBV7-9, the J gene TRBJ2-7, with 7 nucleotides matching TRBD1. Unmatched junction bases numbered 17, after V lost 0 bases and J lost 3 bases. This CDR3 contains 19 residues. The V gene's germline CDR1 is SEHNR and CDR2 FQNEAQ (reference sequence). CDR3 nucleotides: TGTGCCAGCAGCTTAGCCAAGCGAGGGGGCGCTTTCGGGGACTACGAGCAGTACTTC. Translation: CASSLAKRGGAFGDYEQYF.

This clonotype has only one observation. CDR3 nucleotide sequence: TGTGCCAGCACAATCTCGAACAGCTACGAGCAGTACTTC. Encoded protein: CASTISNSYEQYF. The chain employs TRBV28 and TRBJ2-4, with D unresolved. The DNA matches TRBJ2-7 better at its end, which makes the J call doubtful. CDR3 length: 13 amino acids. Germline-derived CDR1 and CDR2 are MDHEN and SYDVKM.

This clonotype was detected only a few times. The chain is built from TRBV20-1 and TRBJ2-3; D perhaps matches TRBD2 (5 bases). V gave up 4 bases and J gave up 3 bases, with 17 bases separating them. Germline CDR1 reads DFQATT; CDR2 reads SNEGSKA (reference sequence). CDR3 size: 15 residues. The CDR3 is CSAKDEFGITDTQYF. The CDR3 bases are TGCAGTGCTAAAGATGAGTTCGGGATAACAGATACGCAGTATTTT.

The genes are TRBV12-3 or TRBV12-4 and TRBJ2-3; a possible D gene is TRBD1 (6 bases). The CDR3 is 15 amino acids. V dropped 5 bases and J dropped 4 bases, with 16 bases sitting between them. CDR3 coding DNA: TGTGCCAGCAGTGAACAGGGATTGATAGCAGATACGCAGTATTTT. Translated: CASSEQGLIADTQYF.

V is TRBV20-1 and J is TRBJ2-5, with 8 bases aligning to TRBD2. Trimming at V came to 3 bases and at J to 2 bases, leaving 5 bases not matched to a gene. In germline, CDR1 is DFQATT, CDR2 SNEGSKA (reference sequence). This CDR3 has 14 amino acids. CDR3 region: CSARETSVQETQYF. The DNA of the CDR3 is TGCAGTGCTAGGGAGACTAGCGTACAAGAGACCCAGTACTTC.

The V and J genes are TRBV4-2 and TRBJ1-2; 11 bases fit TRBD1. The germline CDR1 and CDR2 sequences are LGHNA and YNFKEQ. The V and J ends lost 3 bases and 8 bases, in that order; junction bases with no gene match: 8. This CDR3 comprises 15 residues. CDR3 sequence: CASSQAGTGGCGYTF. The CDR3 region has the DNA TGTGCCAGCAGCCAGGCCGGGACAGGGGGGTGCGGCTACACCTTC.

This chain connects TRBV27 to TRBJ2-3, with 8 nucleotides matching TRBD2. The CDR3 runs 13 residues. Germline lookup yields CDR1 MNHEY and CDR2 SMNVEV (reference sequence). V was pared by 6 bases and J by 8 bases, with 7 bases of the junction left unmatched. CDR3: CASRGLVAATQYF. CDR3 DNA sequence: TGTGCCAGCAGGGGACTAGTCGCAGCTACGCAGTATTTT.

The chain carries TRBV3-1 and TRBJ2-7; 9 nucleotides line up with TRBD1. The better agreement between TRBJ2-5 and the DNA end casts doubt on the J call. The germline gives CDR1 LGHDT, CDR2 YNNKEL (reference sequence). The CDR3 contains 12 residues. In DNA, the CDR3 is TGTGCCAGCGACAGGGGGCAAGAGACCCAGTACTTC. It specifies CASDRGQETQYF.

V usage is TRBV27 and J usage is TRBJ2-1, with TRBD2 matching 12 bases. Germline V gene lookup returns CDR1 MNHEY and CDR2 SMNVEV (reference sequence). There are 14 residues in the CDR3. Germline trimming cut 4 bases from V and 10 bases from J; bases unmatched to any gene: 5. The CDR3 region is CASSWTSGKLEQFF. The CDR3 nucleotides read TGTGCCAGCAGTTGGACTAGCGGGAAACTGGAGCAGTTCTTC.

The chain is built from TRBV28 and TRBJ2-5; 7 bases are a match to TRBD2. This CDR3 is 14 amino acids long. Germline V CDR1 and CDR2: MDHEN, SYDVKM. V dropped 6 bases and J dropped 11; count of bases not matched to a gene: 15. CDR3: CASSPQGGEGEQYF. CDR3 DNA: TGTGCCAGCAGCCCGCAGGGAGGGGAAGGGGAGCAGTACTTC.

The table lists this clonotype with a count of one. Relative to the germline gene, one junction end is altered; a read error may explain this. The chain combines TRBV29-1 with TRBJ1-1; TRBD1 aligns across 9 bases. The CDR3 runs to 15 residues. Per germline, CDR1 SQVTM and CDR2 ANQGSEA. The CDR3 region is CSVKGDRATNPEAFF. The CDR3 DNA follows: TGCAGCGTAAAGGGGGACAGGGCTACGAACCCTGAAGCTTTCTTT.

The rearrangement joins TRBV12-3 or TRBV12-4 to TRBJ2-3, with TRBD2 identical over 11 bases. The CDR3 sequence is 15 residues long. The trim removed 6 bases at V and 4 bases at J, leaving 6 bases unmatched. In nucleotides, the CDR3 is TGTGCCAGCAGAGTAGCGGGAGGGCGAGCAGATACGCAGTATTTT. This encodes CASRVAGGRADTQYF.

This sequence joins TRBV28 and TRBJ2-7, with TRBD2 matching over 8 bases. The DNA end favors TRBJ2-5, so the J call may be wrong. CDR3 size: 13 residues. Germline V gene data show CDR1 as MDHEN and CDR2 as SYDVKM. The DNA for the CDR3 is TGTGCCAGCACCGCGGGGGGAACGGAGACCCAGTACTTC. Its translation is CASTAGGTETQYF.

The rearrangement links TRBV20-1 to TRBJ2-7; D ambiguous. The CDR3 has 13 amino acids. Trimming left V 0 bases short and J 1 base short, with 7 bases between. Per germline, CDR1 DFQATT and CDR2 SNEGSKA (reference sequence). CDR3 nucleotide sequence: TGCAGTGCTAGAGATCCCGGGTCCTACGAGCAGTACTTC. It yields the protein CSARDPGSYEQYF.

This clonotype was observed a few times. In nucleotides, the CDR3 is TGTGCGAGCGCCGTAGCGGACCAAGAGACCCAGTACTTC. It is translated as CASAVADQETQYF. The chain is built from TRBV2 and TRBJ2-5, with D possibly TRBD2 on 6 matching bases. The germline gives CDR1 SNHLY, CDR2 FYNNEI. The CDR3 totals 13 residues.

The chain joins TRBV20-1 to TRBJ2-7; D gene ambiguous. The CDR3 extends over 12 amino acids. The ends were cut back, 3 bases at V and 2 bases at J, with 8 bases in the middle. Germline values: CDR1 DFQATT, CDR2 SNEGSKA (reference sequence). The CDR3 DNA sequence: TGCAGTGCTAGTTTCCGTACCTACGAGCAGTACTTC. This sequence encodes CSASFRTYEQYF.

This clonotype has only one observation. The gene calls are TRBV7-9 and TRBJ1-2; maybe TRBD1 (6 bases). V was trimmed by 5 bases and J by 2 bases, leaving 18 bases between them. The CDR3 is 16 amino acids. Germline CDR1 and CDR2: SEHNR and FQNEAQ (reference sequence). This chain's CDR3 is CASSPKGGGTNYGYTF. As DNA, the CDR3 is TGTGCCAGCAGCCCAAAAGGGGGTGGGACAAACTATGGCTACACCTTC. Combining the CDR3 with reference TRBV7-9 and TRBJ1-2 gives the whole variable domain DTGVSQNPRHKITKRGQNVTFRCDPISEHNRLYWYRQTLGQGPEFLTYFQNEAQLEKSRLLSDRFSAERPKGSFSTLEIQRTEQGDSAMYLCASSPKGGGTNYGYTFGSGTRLTVV.

This chain links TRBV13 with TRBJ2-1; 11 bases map to TRBD2. Trimming cost V 2 bases and J 7 bases; bases outside gene matches: 4. The V gene's germline CDR1 is PRHDT and CDR2 FYEKMQ (reference sequence). CDR3 length: 15 residues. For the CDR3, the DNA is TGTGCCAGCAGCTTAACTAGCGGGAGAGAGAATGAGCAGTTCTTC. It yields the protein CASSLTSGRENEQFF.

This clonotype was recorded once. One end of the junction varies from germline; a read error may be responsible. V and J are TRBV11-3 and TRBJ2-1; a weak D match, TRBD2 (5 bases). Germline CDR1 SGHNT, CDR2 YENEEA. This CDR3 spans 14 amino acids. The CDR3 nucleotides are TGTGCCTGCAGCTTAGATTTGGGAGCGAGTGAGCAGTTCTTC. Translation gives CACSLDLGASEQFF.

V usage is TRBV4-3 and J usage is TRBJ2-7; the D gene could be TRBD1 or TRBD2 (5 bases each). There are 16 residues in the CDR3. Trimming removed 1 base at V and 3 bases at J, with 16 bases between. Germline CDR1 is LGHNA and CDR2 is YSLEER. The CDR3 reads CASSQGSLGVYYEQYF. The CDR3 nucleotides are TGCGCCAGCAGCCAAGGGTCACTAGGGGTCTACTACGAGCAGTACTTC.

The rearrangement links TRBV5-1 to TRBJ1-4, with TRBD1 identical over 7 bases. The trim removed 2 bases at V and 7 bases at J, leaving 8 bases unmatched. The CDR3 consists of 15 residues. The germline CDR1 and CDR2 sequences are SGHRS and YFSETQ. The CDR3 DNA reads as TGCGCCAGCAGCTTTCGCTCAGGGGGGGTTGAAAAACTGTTTTTT. Amino acids: CASSFRSGGVEKLFF.

CDR3 bases: TGCGCCAGCCTAAGCAGTCCGGGACGGAGAAATCAGCCCCAGCATTTT. Translated: CASLSSPGRRNQPQHF. V gene TRBV10-1 combines with J gene TRBJ1-5; D may be TRBD1 (5 bases). The V and J ends lost 8 bases and 4 bases respectively, with 21 bases between them. The V gene's germline CDR1 is WNHNN and CDR2 SYGVQD (reference sequence). The CDR3 has 16 residues.